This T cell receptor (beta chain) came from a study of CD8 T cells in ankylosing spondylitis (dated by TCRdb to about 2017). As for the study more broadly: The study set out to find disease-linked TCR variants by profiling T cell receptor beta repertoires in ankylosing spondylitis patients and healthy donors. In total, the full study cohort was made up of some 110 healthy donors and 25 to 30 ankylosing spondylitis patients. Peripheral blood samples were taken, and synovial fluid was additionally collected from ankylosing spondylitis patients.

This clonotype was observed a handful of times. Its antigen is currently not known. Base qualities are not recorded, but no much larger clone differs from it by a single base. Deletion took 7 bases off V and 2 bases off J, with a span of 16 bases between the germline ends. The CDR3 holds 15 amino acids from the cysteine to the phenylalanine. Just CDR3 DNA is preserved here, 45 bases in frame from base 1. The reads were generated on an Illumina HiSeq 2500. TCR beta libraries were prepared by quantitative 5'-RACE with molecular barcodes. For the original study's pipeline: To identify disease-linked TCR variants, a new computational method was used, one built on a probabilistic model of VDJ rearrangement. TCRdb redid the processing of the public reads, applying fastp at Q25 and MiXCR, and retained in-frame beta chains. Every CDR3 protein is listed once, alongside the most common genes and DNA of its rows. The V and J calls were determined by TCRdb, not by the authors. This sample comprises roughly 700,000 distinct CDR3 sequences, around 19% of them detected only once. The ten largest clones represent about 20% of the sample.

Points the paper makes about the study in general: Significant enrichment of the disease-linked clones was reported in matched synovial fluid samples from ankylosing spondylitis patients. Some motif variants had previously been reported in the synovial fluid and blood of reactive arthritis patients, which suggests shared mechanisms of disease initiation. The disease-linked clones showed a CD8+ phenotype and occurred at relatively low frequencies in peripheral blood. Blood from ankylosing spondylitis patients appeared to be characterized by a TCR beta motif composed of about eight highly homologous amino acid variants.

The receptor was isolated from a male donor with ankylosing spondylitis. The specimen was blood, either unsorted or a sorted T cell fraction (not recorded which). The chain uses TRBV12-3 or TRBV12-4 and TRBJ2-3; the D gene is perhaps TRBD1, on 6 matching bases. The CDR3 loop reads CASTRGVPFTDTQYF. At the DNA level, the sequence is TGTGCCAGCACCAGGGGAGTCCCTTTCACAGATACGCAGTATTTT.